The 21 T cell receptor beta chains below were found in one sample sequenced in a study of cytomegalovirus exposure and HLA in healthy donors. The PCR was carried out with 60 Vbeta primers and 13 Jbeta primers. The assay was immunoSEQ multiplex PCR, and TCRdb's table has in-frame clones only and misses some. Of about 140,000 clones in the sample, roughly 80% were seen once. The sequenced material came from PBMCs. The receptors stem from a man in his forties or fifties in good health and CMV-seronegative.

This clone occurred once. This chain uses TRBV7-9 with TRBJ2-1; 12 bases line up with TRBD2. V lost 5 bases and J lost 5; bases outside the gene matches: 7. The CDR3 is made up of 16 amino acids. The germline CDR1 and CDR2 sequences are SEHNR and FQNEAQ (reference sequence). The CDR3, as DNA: TGTGCCAGCAGCCTACTAGCGGGGGGCCCTGACAATGAGCAGTTCTTC. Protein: CASSLLAGGPDNEQFF.

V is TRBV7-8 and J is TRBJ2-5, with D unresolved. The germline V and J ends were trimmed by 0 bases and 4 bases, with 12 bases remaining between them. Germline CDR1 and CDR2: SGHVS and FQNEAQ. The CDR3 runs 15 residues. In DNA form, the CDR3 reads TGTGCCAGCAGCTTAGCGTTCCAGGTGCCAGAGACCCAGTACTTC. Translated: CASSLAFQVPETQYF.

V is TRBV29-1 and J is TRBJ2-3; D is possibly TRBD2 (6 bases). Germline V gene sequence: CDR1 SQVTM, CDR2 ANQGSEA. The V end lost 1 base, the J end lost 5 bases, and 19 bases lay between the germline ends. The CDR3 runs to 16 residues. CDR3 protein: CSVEGLGREPLDTQYF. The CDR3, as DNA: TGCAGCGTTGAAGGGCTGGGGCGGGAACCCCTAGATACGCAGTATTTT.

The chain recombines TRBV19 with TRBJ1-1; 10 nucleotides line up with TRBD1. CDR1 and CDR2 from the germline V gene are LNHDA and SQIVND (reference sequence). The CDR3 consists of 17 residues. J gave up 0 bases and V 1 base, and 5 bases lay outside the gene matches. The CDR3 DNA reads TGTGCCAGTAGTATAGGGGACAGGGGATTCATGAACACTGAAGCTTTCTTT. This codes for CASSIGDRGFMNTEAFF.

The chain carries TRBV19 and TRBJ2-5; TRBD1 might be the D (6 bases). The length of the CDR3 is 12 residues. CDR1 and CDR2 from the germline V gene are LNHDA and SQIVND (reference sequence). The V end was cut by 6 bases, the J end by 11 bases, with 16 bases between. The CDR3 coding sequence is TGTGCCAGTAGCCTCTCAGGGGCTGAGCAGTACTTC. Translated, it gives CASSLSGAEQYF.

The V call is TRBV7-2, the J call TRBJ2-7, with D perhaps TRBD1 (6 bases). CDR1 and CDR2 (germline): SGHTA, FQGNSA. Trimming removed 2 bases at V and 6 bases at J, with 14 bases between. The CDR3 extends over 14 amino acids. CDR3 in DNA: TGTGCCAGCAGCTTACAGGGGCCTTGGGGCGAGCAGTACTTC. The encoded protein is CASSLQGPWGEQYF.

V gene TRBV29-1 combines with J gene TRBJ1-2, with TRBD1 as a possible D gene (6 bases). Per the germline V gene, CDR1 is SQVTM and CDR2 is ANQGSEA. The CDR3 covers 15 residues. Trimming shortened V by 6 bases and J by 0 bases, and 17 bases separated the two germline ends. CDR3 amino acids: CSVRGGGLANYGYTF. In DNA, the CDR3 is TGCAGCGTCCGTGGGGGGGGCCTAGCTAACTATGGCTACACCTTC.

The DNA for the CDR3 is TGTGCCAGCAGTCGAACAGGGGGGTTAGTGAACACTGAAGCTTTCTTT. It codes for CASSRTGGLVNTEAFF. This chain joins TRBV14 and TRBJ1-1, with TRBD1 matching over 8 bases. V gave up 6 bases and J gave up 0 bases; unmatched junction bases: 9. Germline V gene sequence: CDR1 SGHDN, CDR2 FVKESK. This CDR3 has 16 amino acids.

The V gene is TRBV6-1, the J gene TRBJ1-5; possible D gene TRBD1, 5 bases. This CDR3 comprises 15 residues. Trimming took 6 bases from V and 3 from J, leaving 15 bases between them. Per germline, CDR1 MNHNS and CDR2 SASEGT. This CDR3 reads CASSPRSGDNQPQHF. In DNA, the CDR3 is TGTGCCAGCAGCCCAAGGTCGGGGGACAATCAGCCCCAGCATTTT.

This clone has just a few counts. CDR3 region: CASSIRGASNQPQHF. The CDR3 DNA reads as TGTGCCAGTAGTATCAGGGGGGCCAGCAATCAGCCCCAGCATTTT. This chain joins TRBV19 and TRBJ1-5, with 7 bases aligning to TRBD1. Germline values: CDR1 LNHDA, CDR2 SQIVND (reference sequence). This CDR3 comprises 15 residues. J gave up 1 base and V 3 bases, and 3 bases lay outside the gene matches. The full variable domain, completed using reference TRBV19 and TRBJ1-5, is DGGITQSPKYLFRKEGQNVTLSCEQNLNHDAMYWYRQDPGQGLRLIYYSQIVNDFQKGDIAEGYSVSREKKESFPLTVTSAQKNPTAFYLCASSIRGASNQPQHFGDGTRLSIL.

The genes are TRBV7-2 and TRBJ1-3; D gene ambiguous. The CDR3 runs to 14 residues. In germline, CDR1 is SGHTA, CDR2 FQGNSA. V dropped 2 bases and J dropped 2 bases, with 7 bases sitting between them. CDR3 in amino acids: CASSLRVTGNTIYF. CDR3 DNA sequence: TGTGCCAGCAGCTTACGGGTGACTGGAAACACCATATATTTT.

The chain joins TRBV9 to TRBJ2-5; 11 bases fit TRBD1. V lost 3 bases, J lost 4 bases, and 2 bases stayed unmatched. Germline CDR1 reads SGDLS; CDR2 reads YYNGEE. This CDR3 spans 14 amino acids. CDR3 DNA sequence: TGTGCCAGCAGCGAGGGACAGGGGGTAGAGACCCAGTACTTC. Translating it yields CASSEGQGVETQYF.

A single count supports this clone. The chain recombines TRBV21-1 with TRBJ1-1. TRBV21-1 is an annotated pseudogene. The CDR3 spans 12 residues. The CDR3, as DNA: TGTGCCAGCAGCCCCCGAGGTCCTGAAGCTTTCTTT. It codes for CASSPRGPEAFF.

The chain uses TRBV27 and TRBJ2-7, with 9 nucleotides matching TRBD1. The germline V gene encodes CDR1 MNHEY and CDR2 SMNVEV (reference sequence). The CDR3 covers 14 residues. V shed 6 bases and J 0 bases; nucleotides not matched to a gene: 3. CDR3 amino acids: CASREGQGSYEQYF. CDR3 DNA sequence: TGTGCCAGCAGAGAGGGACAGGGCTCCTACGAGCAGTACTTC.

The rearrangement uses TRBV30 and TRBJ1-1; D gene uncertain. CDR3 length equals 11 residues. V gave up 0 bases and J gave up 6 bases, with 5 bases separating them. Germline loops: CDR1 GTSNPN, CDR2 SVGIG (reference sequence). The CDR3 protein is CAWSVRAEAFF. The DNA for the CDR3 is TGTGCCTGGAGTGTACGGGCTGAAGCTTTCTTT.

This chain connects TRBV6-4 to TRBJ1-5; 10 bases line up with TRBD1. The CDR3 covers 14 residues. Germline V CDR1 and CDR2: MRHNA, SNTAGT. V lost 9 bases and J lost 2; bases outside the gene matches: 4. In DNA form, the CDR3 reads TGTGCCAGGGGGGACAGGGGCCGCAATCAGCCCCAGCATTTT. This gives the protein CARGDRGRNQPQHF.

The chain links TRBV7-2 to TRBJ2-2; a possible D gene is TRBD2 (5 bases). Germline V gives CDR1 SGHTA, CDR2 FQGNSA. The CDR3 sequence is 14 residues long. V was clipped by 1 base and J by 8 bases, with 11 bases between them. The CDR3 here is CASSLVAGEGELFF. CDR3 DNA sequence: TGTGCCAGCAGCTTAGTAGCCGGGGAAGGGGAGCTGTTTTTT.

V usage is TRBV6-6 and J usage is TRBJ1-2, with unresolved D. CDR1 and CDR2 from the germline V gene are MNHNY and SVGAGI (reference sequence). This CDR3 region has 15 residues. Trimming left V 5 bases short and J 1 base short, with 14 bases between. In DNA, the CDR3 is TGTGCCAGCAGTCTCTACGCGACACTTAACTATGGCTACACCTTC. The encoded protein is CASSLYATLNYGYTF.

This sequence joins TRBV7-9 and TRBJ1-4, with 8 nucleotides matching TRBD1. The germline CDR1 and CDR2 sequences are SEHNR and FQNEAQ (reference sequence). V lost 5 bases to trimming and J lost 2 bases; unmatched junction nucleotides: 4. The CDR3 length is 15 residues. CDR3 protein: CASSLRQGTNEKLFF. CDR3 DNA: TGTGCCAGCAGCCTAAGACAGGGGACTAATGAAAAACTGTTTTTT. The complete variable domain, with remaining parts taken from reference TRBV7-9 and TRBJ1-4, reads DTGVSQNPRHKITKRGQNVTFRCDPISEHNRLYWYRQTLGQGPEFLTYFQNEAQLEKSRLLSDRFSAERPKGSFSTLEIQRTEQGDSAMYLCASSLRQGTNEKLFFGSGTQLSVL.

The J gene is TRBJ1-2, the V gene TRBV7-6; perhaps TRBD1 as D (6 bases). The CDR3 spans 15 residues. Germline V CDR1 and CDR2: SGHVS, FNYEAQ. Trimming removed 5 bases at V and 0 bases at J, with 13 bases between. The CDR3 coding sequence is TGTGCCAGCAGCCTCGGACAGCCACCTAACTATGGCTACACCTTC. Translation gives CASSLGQPPNYGYTF.

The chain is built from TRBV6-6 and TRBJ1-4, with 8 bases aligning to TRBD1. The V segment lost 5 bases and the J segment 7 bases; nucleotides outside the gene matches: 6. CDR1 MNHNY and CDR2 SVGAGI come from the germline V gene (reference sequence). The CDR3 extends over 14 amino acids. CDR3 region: CASSPRGLTEKLFF. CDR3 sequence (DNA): TGTGCCAGCAGTCCCAGGGGGCTCACTGAAAAACTGTTTTTT.